The clone carrying this T cell receptor (beta chain) was detected ten times or more. Antigen: not known. The source of the sample is a study of T cells in Graves' hyperthyroidism and ophthalmopathy. Between the trimmed V and J ends, which lost 0 bases and 4 bases, there was a span of 19 bases. The germline gives CDR1 DFQATT, CDR2 SNEGSKA (reference sequence). This CDR3 spans 17 amino acids. From RNA transcripts, TCR beta CDR3 regions were amplified. An initial round of RT-PCR targeting the TCR CDR3 relied on the HTBI primer set. Via MiXCR, TCRdb re-called the multiplex PCR reads, giving one row per CDR3 protein. The table lists about 420,000 distinct CDR3 sequences, roughly 15% of them singletons. Graves' hyperthyroidism showing no ophthalmopathy progression within 18 months was considered stable. Patients aged 18 to 65 had newly diagnosed hyperthyroidism that had lasted under 2 months. Points from the study as a whole: Blood also showed most of the thyroid clonotypes that were expanded above 0.001. A model using 13 V-J features told ophthalmopathy apart from stable hyperthyroidism.

The chain carries TRBV20-1 and TRBJ1-5; D possibly corresponds to TRBD1 (5 bases). Sequencing was performed on blood. The clonotype comes from a woman aged 18 to 35 with Graves' hyperthyroidism. The CDR3 sequence is CSAREVSSGGGNQPQHF. The CDR3, as DNA: TGCAGTGCTAGAGAGGTGTCTTCTGGCGGGGGAAATCAGCCCCAGCATTTT.